The TCR beta chain described here comes from a study of CD8+ T cells in alopecia areata. Treatment described: oral pan-JAK inhibitor, 5-10 mg twice daily. Study-level results: Many expanded lesional clones persisted during tofacitinib (in both scalp and blood).

This clone was counted a single time. Its specificity is unknown. Extracted RNA was reverse transcribed, and the resulting cDNA served as sequencing template. TCRdb keeps only in-frame clones here, not all; method: immunoSEQ multiplex PCR. The data hold about 120,000 clones, with 53% observed a single time. This TCR derives from a human donor with alopecia areata. The material was CD4+ T cells sorted from blood, obtained at week 4, from a patient treated with tofacitinib.

The chain's CDR3 is CASSLDTDMNTEAFF. CDR3 nucleotide sequence: TGCGCCAGCAGCTTGGACACAGATATGAACACTGAAGCTTTCTTT. The rearrangement links TRBV5-1 to TRBJ1-1; D ambiguous. This CDR3 region has 15 residues. CDR1 and CDR2 (germline): SGHRS, YFSETQ. V lost 0 bases and J 0 bases, leaving 9 bases between the germline ends.